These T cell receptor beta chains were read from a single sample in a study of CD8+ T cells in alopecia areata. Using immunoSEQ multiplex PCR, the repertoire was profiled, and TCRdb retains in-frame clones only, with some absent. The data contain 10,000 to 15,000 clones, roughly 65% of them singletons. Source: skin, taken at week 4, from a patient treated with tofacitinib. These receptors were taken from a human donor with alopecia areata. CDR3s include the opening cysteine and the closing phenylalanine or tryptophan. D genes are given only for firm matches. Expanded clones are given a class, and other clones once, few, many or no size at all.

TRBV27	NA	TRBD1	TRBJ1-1	TGTGCCAGCAGTGGTGCCTGGGACAGGGAGGGGAGAAACACTGAAGCTTTCTTT	CASSGAWDREGRNTEAFF
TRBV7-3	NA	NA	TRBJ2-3	TGTGCCAGCAGCTTAGGTTTCGGGTTGGGGGATACGCAGTATTTT	CASSLGFGLGDTQYF
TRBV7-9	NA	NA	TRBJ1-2	TGTGCCAGCAGCTCCAGTAGGGAGGGCTACACCTTC	CASSSSREGYTF
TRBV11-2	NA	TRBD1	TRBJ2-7	TGTGCCAGCAGTCCGGACAGGCCTCCCTACGAGCAGTACTTC	CASSPDRPPYEQYF
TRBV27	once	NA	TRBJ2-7	TGTGCCAGCAATTTAGGGACGAACACAGGGCAGTACTTC	CASNLGTNTGQYF
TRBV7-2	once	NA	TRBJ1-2	TGTGCCAGCAGTCTAGAGTCCCTGGGGGGCTACACCTTC	CASSLESLGGYTF
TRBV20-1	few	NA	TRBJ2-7	TGCAGTGCTAAGAGGTCCTACGAGCAGTACTTC	CSAKRSYEQYF
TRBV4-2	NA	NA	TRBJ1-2	TGTGCCAGCAGCCAAGCACGACAGTTAAACTATGGCTACACCTTC	CASSQARQLNYGYTF
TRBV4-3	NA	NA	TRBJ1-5	TGCGCCAGCAGCCAAGAACAGGGTACCCAGCCCCAGCATTTT	CASSQEQGTQPQHF
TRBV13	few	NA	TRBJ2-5	TGTGCCAGCAGCCTAAACCGGGGCCATGAGACCCAGTACTTC	CASSLNRGHETQYF
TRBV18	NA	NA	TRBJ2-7	TGTGCCAGCTCAGACGGGAGCTCCTACGAGCAGTACTTC	CASSDGSSYEQYF
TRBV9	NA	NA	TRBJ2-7	TGTGCCAGCAGCGCCCAGGGGCTCGAGCAGTACTTC	CASSAQGLEQYF
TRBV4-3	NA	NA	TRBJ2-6	TGCGCCAGCAGCCAACAAACAGGTCACGGGGCCAACGTCCTGACTTTC	CASSQQTGHGANVLTF
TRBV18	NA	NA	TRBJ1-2	TGTGCCAGCTCACCGAGGACGGAGGATGGCTACACCTTC	CASSPRTEDGYTF
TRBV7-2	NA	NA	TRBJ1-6	TGTGCCAGCAGCTCGGACCCGAATTCACCCCTCCACTTT	CASSSDPNSPLHF
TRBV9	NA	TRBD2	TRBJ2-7	TGTGCCAGCAGCTTGGGGGGGTTCGGCTACGAGCAGTACTTC	CASSLGGFGYEQYF
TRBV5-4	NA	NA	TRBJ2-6	TGTGCCAGCCGATGGGGGTCCGGGGCCAACGTCCTGACTTTC	CASRWGSGANVLTF
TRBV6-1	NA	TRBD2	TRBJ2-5	TGTGCCAGCAGTAGCGGGGGCTTAGAGACCCAGTACTTC	CASSSGGLETQYF
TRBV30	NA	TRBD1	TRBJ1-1	TGTGCCTGGGCATCCGGGACAGGAAACAATGAAGCTTTCTTT	CAWASGTGNNEAFF
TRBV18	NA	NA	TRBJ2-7	TGTGCCAGCCAGAACGGGACGGGGGCCTTCTACGAGCAGTACTTC	CASQNGTGAFYEQYF
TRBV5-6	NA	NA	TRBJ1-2	TGTGCCAGCAGCTTGTGGTCAGCTGGCTACACCTTC	CASSLWSAGYTF
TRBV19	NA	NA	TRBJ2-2	TGTGCCAGTAGTATCGCCGAGAGCGGGGAGCTGTTTTTT	CASSIAESGELFF
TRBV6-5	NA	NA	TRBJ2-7	TGTGCCAGCAGGGCAGGGTCCCATAGCTCCTACGAGCAGTACTTC	CASRAGSHSSYEQYF
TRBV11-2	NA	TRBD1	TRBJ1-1	TGTGCCAGCAGCCCACTTAGGGGGCGGACCACTGAAGCTTTCTTT	CASSPLRGRTTEAFF
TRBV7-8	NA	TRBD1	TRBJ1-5	TGTGCCAGCAGCTCCTGGGGACAGAGCAATCAGCCCCAGCATTTT	CASSSWGQSNQPQHF
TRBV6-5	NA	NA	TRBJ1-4	TGTGCCAGCAGTCCCCACATCGCAACTAATGAAAAACTGTTTTTT	CASSPHIATNEKLFF
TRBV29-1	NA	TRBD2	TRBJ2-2	TGCAGCGCCGGGACTAGCGTAGCCGGGGAGCTGTTTTTT	CSAGTSVAGELFF
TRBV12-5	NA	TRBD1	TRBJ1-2	TGTGCTAGTGCCCGAGAGACAGGGGATCTCTATGGCTACACCTTC	CASARETGDLYGYTF
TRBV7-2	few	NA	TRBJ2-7	TGTGCCAGCAGCTTTGGGAACTCCTACGAGCAGTACTTC	CASSFGNSYEQYF
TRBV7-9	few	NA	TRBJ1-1	TGTGCCGGGGAGATATTGGGTTACACTGAAGCTTTCTTT	CAGEILGYTEAFF
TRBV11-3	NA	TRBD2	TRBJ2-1	TGTGCCAGCAGCTCCTCGGGACTAGCGGGGGAGAATGAGCAGTTCTTC	CASSSSGLAGENEQFF
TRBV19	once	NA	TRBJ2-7	TGTGCCAGTAGTAACGGCTACGAGCAGTACTTC	CASSNGYEQYF
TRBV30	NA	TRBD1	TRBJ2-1	TGTGCCTGGAGTCTAGGACAGGAGAAACACAATGAGCAGTTCTTC	CAWSLGQEKHNEQFF
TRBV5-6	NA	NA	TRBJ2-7	TGTGCCAGCAGCTTATTCGGCGCAGGGGGGTTCTACGAGCAGTACTTC	CASSLFGAGGFYEQYF
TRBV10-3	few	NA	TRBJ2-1	TGTGCCATCAGTGAGGGGGGGTGGGGGAATGAGCAGTTCTTC	CAISEGGWGNEQFF
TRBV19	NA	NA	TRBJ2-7	TGTGCCAGTAGTATAGATCGGGCCTCCTACGAGCAGTACTTC	CASSIDRASYEQYF
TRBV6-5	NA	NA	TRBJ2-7	TGTGCCAGCAGTTACGGACTCCTTGAAGAGCAGTACTTC	CASSYGLLEEQYF
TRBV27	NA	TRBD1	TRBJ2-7	TGTGCCAGCAGTCCACGGACAGGGAGCTACGAGCAGTACTTC	CASSPRTGSYEQYF
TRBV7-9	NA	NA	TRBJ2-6	TGTGCCAGCAGCCCAGTGGGGGATTGGGGGGCCAACGTCCTGACTTTC	CASSPVGDWGANVLTF
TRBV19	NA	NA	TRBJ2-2	TGTGCCAGTAGTATAGTTGGCGGGGAGCTGTTTTTT	CASSIVGGELFF
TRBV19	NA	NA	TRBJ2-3	TGTGCCAGTAGTATTAGCGAGGGCGGTCTTACAGATACGCAGTATTTT	CASSISEGGLTDTQYF
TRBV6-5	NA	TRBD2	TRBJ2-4	TGTGCCACTCGGCCTAGCGGGGGGGCTGACATTCAGTACTTC	CATRPSGGADIQYF
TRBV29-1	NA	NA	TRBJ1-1	TGCAGCGTTGATGGGGGTTTTGGCACTGAAGCTTTCTTT	CSVDGGFGTEAFF
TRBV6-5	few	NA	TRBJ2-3	TGTGCCAGCAGTTACGGGCGGGCTGGCACAGATACGCAGTATTTT	CASSYGRAGTDTQYF
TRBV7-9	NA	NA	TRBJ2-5	TGTGCCAGCAGCTTAGCTGAGGAGCTGCAAGAGACCCAGTACTTC	CASSLAEELQETQYF
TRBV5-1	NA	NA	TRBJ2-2	TGCGCCAGCAGCTTACGAGGCGGGGGCTTGAACACCGGGGAGCTGTTTTTT	CASSLRGGGLNTGELFF
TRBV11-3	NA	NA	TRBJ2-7	TGTGCCAGCAGCCTCGGATACTACGAGCAGTACTTC	CASSLGYYEQYF
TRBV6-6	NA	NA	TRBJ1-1	TGTGCCAGCAGTTACTGGGGGGGTAAAGCGGCTGAAGCTTTCTTT	CASSYWGGKAAEAFF
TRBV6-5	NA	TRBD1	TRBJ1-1	TGTGCCAGCAGTTATTGGGACAGGAACACTGAAGCTTTCTTT	CASSYWDRNTEAFF
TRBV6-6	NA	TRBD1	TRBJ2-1	TGTGCCAGCAGTTACTCAGGGGGCATAACCAATAGCTTGCAGTTCTTC	CASSYSGGITNSLQFF
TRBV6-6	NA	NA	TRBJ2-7	TGTGCCAGCAGTTACTCCAGGCAGGGGACCTACGAGCAGTACTTC	CASSYSRQGTYEQYF
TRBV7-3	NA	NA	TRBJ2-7	TGTGCCAGCACCAGCTACGGACCTGGTTACGAGCAGTACTTC	CASTSYGPGYEQYF
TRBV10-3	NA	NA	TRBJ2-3	TGTGCCATCCGGGGGGCGGACACAGATACGCAGTATTTT	CAIRGADTDTQYF